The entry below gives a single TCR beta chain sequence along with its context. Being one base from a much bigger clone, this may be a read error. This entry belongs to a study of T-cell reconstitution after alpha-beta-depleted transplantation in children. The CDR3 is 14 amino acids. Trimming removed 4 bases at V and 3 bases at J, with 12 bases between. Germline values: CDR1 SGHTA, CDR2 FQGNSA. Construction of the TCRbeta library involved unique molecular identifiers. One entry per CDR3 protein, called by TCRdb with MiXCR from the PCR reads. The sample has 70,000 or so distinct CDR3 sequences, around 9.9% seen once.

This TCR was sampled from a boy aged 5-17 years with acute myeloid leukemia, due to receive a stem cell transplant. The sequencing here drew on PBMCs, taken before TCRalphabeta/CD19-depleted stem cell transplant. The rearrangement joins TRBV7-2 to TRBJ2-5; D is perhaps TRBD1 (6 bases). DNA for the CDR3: TGTGCCAGCAGCTCCTACAGGGCTAAAGAGACCCAGTACTTC. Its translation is CASSSYRAKETQYF.